This T cell receptor (beta chain) was documented in a study of blood T cell repertoires in COVID-19. Study-level information: Donors in the United States, Italy and Spain gave samples during acute or convalescent COVID-19.

Per the original data handling: How many nucleated cells were present was estimated from reference gene primer amplification. Clones were sequenced by immunoSEQ multiplex PCR, and TCRdb holds only the in-frame ones, with some missing. Clone size and the V and J calls come from that table; the DNA yielded D and trimming. The sample has approximately 70,000 clones, about four fifths seen once; the top ten hold roughly 4.5%. Sequenced material: peripheral blood. This sequence originates from a woman aged 55-69 years with acute or convalescent COVID-19.

The CDR3 coding sequence is TGTGCCAGCAGTCACCTGGGACAGGGGAATTCACCCCTCCACTTT. It is translated as CASSHLGQGNSPLHF. The V and J genes are TRBV6-6 and TRBJ1-6, with 10 bases identical to TRBD1. Unmatched junction bases numbered 5, after V lost 5 bases and J lost 7 bases. The CDR3 consists of 15 residues. Germline V gene sequence: CDR1 MNHNY, CDR2 SVGAGI (reference sequence).